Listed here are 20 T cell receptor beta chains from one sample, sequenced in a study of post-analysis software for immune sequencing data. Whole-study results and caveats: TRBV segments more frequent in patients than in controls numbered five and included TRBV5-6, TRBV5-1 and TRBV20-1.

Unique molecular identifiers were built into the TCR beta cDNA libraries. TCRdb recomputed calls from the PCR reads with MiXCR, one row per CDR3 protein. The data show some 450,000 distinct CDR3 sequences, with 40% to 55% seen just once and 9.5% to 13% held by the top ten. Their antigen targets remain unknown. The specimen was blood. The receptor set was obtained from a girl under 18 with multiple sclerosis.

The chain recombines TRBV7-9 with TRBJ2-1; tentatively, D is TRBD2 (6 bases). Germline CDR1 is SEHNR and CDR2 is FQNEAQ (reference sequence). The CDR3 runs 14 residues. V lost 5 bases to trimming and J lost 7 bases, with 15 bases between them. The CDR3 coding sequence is TGTGCCAGCAGCATTTCGACTAGTATAAATGAGCAGTTCTTC. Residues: CASSISTSINEQFF.

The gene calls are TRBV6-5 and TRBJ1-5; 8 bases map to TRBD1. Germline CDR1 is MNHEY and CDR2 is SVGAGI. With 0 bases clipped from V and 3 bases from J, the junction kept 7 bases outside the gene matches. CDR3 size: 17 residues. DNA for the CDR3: TGTGCCAGCAGTTACTCCCGGACAGGGCTCTCCAATCAGCCCCAGCATTTT. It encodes CASSYSRTGLSNQPQHF.

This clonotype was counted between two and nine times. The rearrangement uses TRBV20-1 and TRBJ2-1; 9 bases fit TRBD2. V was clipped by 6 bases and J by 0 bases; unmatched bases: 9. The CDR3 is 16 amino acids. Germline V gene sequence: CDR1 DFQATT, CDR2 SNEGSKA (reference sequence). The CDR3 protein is CSAKISGGPSYNEQFF. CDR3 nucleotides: TGCAGTGCCAAAATTAGCGGGGGCCCCTCCTACAATGAGCAGTTCTTC.

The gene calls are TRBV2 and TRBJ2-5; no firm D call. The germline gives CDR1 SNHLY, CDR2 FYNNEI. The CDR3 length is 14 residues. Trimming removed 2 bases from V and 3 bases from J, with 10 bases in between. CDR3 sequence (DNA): TGTGCCAGCAGTGAACAGACCAACGAAGAGACCCAGTACTTC. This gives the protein CASSEQTNEETQYF.

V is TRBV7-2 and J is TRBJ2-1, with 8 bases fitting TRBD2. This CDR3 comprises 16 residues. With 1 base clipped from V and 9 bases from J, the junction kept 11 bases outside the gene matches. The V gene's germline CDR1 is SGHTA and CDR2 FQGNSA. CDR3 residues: CASSLVYPGGGVEQFF. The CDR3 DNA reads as TGTGCCAGCAGCTTAGTTTATCCGGGAGGGGGGGTTGAGCAGTTCTTC.

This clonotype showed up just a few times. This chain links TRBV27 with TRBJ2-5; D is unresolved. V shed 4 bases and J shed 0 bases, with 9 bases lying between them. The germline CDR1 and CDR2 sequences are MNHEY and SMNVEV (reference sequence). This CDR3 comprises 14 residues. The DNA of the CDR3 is TGTGCCAGCAGTTCCGGGCAGTACCAAGAGACCCAGTACTTC. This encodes CASSSGQYQETQYF.

For the CDR3, the DNA is TGTGCCAGCAGCCAGTCCAAAAGCGGGCAATACAATGAGCAGTTCTTC. This encodes CASSQSKSGQYNEQFF. The chain couples TRBV3-1 to TRBJ2-1; tentative D call: TRBD2 (6 bases). Deletions cut 3 bases from V and 4 bases from J, with 16 bases between. CDR1 is LGHDT and CDR2 is YNNKEL in the germline V gene (reference sequence). This CDR3 contains 16 residues.

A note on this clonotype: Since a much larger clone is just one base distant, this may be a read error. This CDR3 is CSATDRDRGYTF. The CDR3 DNA follows: TGCAGTGCCACCGACAGGGATCGGGGCTACACCTTC. The V and J genes are TRBV20-1 and TRBJ1-2; 7 bases align to TRBD1. The CDR3 is made up of 12 amino acids. Germline V gene lookup returns CDR1 DFQATT and CDR2 SNEGSKA (reference sequence). Trimming cost V 6 bases and J 8 bases; bases outside gene matches: 9.

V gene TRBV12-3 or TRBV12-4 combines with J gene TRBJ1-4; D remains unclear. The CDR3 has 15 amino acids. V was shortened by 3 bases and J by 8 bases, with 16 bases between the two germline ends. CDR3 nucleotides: TGTGCCAGCAGTTTGAAGGGTCTCTACGAGGAAAAACTGTTTTTT. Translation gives CASSLKGLYEEKLFF.

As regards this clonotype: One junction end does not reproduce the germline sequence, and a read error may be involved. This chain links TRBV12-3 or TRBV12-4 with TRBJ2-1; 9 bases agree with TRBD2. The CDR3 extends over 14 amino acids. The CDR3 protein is CAGSQGLAYNEQFF. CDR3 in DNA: TGTGCCGGCAGCCAGGGACTAGCTTACAATGAGCAGTTCTTC.

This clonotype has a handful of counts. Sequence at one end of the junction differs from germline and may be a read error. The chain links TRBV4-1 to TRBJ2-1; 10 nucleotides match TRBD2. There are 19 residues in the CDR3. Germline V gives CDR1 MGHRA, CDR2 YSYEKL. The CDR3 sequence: CASSQGGLAFLSSYNEQFF. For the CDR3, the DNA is TGCGCCAGCAGCCAGGGGGGACTAGCGTTCTTAAGCTCCTACAATGAGCAGTTCTTT.

The CDR3 nucleotides are TGCGCCAGCAGTGAGCTGCCGGGAGCGGGAACCGGGGAGCTGTTTTTT. As protein: CASSELPGAGTGELFF. This chain uses TRBV10-1 with TRBJ2-2, with 7 bases matching TRBD2. CDR1 and CDR2 (germline): WNHNN, SYGVQD (reference sequence). V was pared by 2 bases and J by 5 bases, with 8 bases of the junction left unmatched. This CDR3 has 16 amino acids.

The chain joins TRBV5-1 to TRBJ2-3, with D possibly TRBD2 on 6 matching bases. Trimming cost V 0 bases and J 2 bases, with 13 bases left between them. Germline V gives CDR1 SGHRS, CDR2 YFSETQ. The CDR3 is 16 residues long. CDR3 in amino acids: CASSLGGGINTDTQYF. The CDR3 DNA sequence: TGCGCCAGCAGCTTGGGAGGCGGGATAAACACAGATACGCAGTATTTT.

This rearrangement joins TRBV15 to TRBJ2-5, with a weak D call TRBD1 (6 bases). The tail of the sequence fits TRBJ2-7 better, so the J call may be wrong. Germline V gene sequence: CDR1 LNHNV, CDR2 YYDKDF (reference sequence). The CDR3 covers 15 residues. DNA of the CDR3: TGTGCCACCAGCAGAGATACAGGCAGGGGCCACGAGCAGTACTTC. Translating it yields CATSRDTGRGHEQYF.

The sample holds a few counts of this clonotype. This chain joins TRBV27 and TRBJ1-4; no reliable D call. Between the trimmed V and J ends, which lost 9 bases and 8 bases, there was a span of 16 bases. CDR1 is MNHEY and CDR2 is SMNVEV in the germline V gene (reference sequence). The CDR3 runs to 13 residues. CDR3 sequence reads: CASRLLGGEKLFF. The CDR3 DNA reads TGTGCCAGTCGTCTATTGGGAGGCGAAAAACTGTTTTTT.

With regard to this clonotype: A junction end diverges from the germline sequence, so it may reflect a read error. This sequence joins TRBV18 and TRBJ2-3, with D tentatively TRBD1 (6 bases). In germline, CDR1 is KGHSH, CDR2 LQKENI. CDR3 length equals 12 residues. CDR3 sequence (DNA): TGTACCAGCTCACCAGGGGCAGATACGCAGTATTTT. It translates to CTSSPGADTQYF.

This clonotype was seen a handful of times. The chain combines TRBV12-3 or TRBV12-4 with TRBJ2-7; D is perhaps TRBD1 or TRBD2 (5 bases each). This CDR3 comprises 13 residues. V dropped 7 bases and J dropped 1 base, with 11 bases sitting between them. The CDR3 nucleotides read TGTGCCAGCACGTTATGGGGGTCCTACGAGCAGTACTTC. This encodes CASTLWGSYEQYF.

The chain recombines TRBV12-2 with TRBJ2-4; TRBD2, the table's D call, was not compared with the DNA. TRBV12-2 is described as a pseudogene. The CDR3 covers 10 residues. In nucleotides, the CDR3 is TGTGCAAGTCGTCCCTCGGGGCAGTACTTC. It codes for CASRPSGQYF.

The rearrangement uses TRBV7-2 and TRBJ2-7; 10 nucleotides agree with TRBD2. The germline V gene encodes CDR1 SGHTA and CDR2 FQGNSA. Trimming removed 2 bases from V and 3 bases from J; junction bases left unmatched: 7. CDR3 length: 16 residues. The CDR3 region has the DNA TGTGCCAGCAGCTTAAGGTCAGCGGGAGGGGACTACGAGCAGTACTTC. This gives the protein CASSLRSAGGDYEQYF.

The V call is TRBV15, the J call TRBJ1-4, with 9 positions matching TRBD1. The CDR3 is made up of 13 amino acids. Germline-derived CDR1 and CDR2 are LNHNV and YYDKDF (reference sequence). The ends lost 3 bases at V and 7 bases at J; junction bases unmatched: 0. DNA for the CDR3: TGTGCCACCAGCAGGGGACAGGGTGAAAAACTGTTTTTT. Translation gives CATSRGQGEKLFF.